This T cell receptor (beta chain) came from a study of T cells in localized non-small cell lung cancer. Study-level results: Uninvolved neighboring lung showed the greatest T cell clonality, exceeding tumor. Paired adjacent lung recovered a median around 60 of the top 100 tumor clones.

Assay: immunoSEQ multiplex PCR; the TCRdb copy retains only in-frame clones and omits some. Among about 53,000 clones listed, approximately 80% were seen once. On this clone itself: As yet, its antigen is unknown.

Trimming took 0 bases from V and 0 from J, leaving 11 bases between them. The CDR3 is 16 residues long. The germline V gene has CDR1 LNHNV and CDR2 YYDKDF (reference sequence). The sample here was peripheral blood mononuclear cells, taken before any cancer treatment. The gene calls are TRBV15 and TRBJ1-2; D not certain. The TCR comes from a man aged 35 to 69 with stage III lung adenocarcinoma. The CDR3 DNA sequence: TGTGCCACCAGCAGAGATCGACCTTCCGCTAACTATGGCTACACCTTC. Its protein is CATSRDRPSANYGYTF.